These 5 T cell receptor beta chains share one sample of origin, sequenced in a study of blood T cell repertoires in COVID-19. Sequencing used immunoSEQ multiplex PCR; TCRdb keeps in-frame clones, though not all of them. This table has 75,000 to 100,000 clones, about four fifths appearing once. Material for sequencing was peripheral blood. The source of these receptors is an elderly woman with acute or convalescent COVID-19.

The chain joins TRBV9 to TRBJ2-3, with D possibly being TRBD2 (6 bases). The CDR3 length is 15 residues. Germline CDR1 SGDLS, CDR2 YYNGEE. The V and J ends lost 3 bases and 1 base respectively, with 12 bases between them. CDR3 bases: TGTGCCAGCAGCGCCACGGACTACCGCACAGATACGCAGTATTTT. Its protein is CASSATDYRTDTQYF. Supplemented by reference TRBV9 and TRBJ2-3, the full variable domain reads DSGVTQTPKHLITATGQRVTLRCSPRSGDLSVYWYQQSLDQGLQFLIQYYNGEERAKGNILERFSAQQFPDLHSELNLSSLELGDSALYFCASSATDYRTDTQYFGPGTRLTVL.

The chain links TRBV5-1 to TRBJ2-1, with D possibly matching TRBD1 (6 bases). V was clipped by 1 base and J by 0 bases, with 11 bases between them. Germline V CDR1 and CDR2: SGHRS, YFSETQ. CDR3 length equals 16 residues. This CDR3 reads CASSLSGGTSYNEQFF. Written as DNA, the CDR3 is TGCGCCAGCAGCTTGAGTGGGGGCACCTCCTACAATGAGCAGTTCTTC.

This clone was detected only once. The chain has TRBV5-4 and TRBJ2-1, with 11 bases that match TRBD2. Germline trimming cut 2 bases from V and 4 bases from J; bases unmatched to any gene: 2. This CDR3 has 15 amino acids. From germline, CDR1 is SGHNT and CDR2 YYREEE (reference sequence). CDR3 loop: CASSFGTSGYNEQFF. For the CDR3, the DNA is TGTGCCAGCAGCTTCGGGACTAGCGGATACAATGAGCAGTTCTTC.

The chain joins TRBV5-4 to TRBJ2-3, with 9 bases that match TRBD2. After removal of 4 bases from V and 0 bases from J, the junction contained 12 bases not matched to a gene. From germline, CDR1 is SGHNT and CDR2 YYREEE (reference sequence). This CDR3 has 18 residues. CDR3 nucleotides: TGTGCCAGCAGCAAGGGACTAGCCGGCATCTCTAGCACAGATACGCAGTATTTT. Translation gives CASSKGLAGISSTDTQYF.

This clone showed up just a few times. The rearrangement uses TRBV2 and TRBJ2-7, with 9 bases that match TRBD1. The CDR3 is 16 amino acids. Trimming cost V 1 base and J 5 bases; bases outside gene matches: 9. Germline assignment: CDR1 SNHLY and CDR2 FYNNEI. The CDR3 DNA reads TGTGCCAGCAGTGAAGACGGACAGGGGTTGAAAGACGAGCAGTACTTC. The encoded protein is CASSEDGQGLKDEQYF. The whole variable domain, filled in from reference TRBV2 and TRBJ2-7, reads EPEVTQTPSHQVTQMGQEVILRCVPISNHLYFYWYRQILGQKVEFLVSFYNNEISEKSEIFDDQFSVERPDGSNFTLKIRSTKLEDSAMYFCASSEDGQGLKDEQYFGPGTRLTVT.